This T cell receptor beta chain was documented in a study of blood T cell repertoires in COVID-19. The CDR3 has 17 residues. Trimming left V 6 bases short and J 4 bases short, with 24 bases between. The germline V gene encodes CDR1 SGHAT and CDR2 FQNNGV. This table comes from immunoSEQ multiplex PCR, and its TCRdb copy is limited to in-frame clones, with some not included. The sample shows about 310,000 clones, 85% to 90% of them seen only once. The chain is built from TRBV11-2 and TRBJ1-2, with D possibly being TRBD1 (5 bases). The sequence was collected from a woman between 18 and 29 years old with acute COVID-19. The specimen sequenced was PBMCs or T cells enriched from blood (not recorded which). The CDR3 is CASRRDLSGGTVYGYTF. As DNA, the CDR3 is TGTGCCAGCAGGCGGGACCTTTCAGGTGGAACCGTCTATGGCTACACCTTC.